Detailed here is one TCR beta chain. What antigen it recognizes has not been identified. Base qualities are not provided; no much larger clone lies one nucleotide away. This sample is part of a study of CD8+ T cells in alopecia areata (dated 2018 in TCRdb). At the level of the whole study: The treated patients took part in an open-label pilot trial in which moderate-to-severe alopecia areata was treated with oral tofacitinib at 5 to 10 mg twice daily. On the human side, TCRbeta sequencing was run on scalp tissue and on sorted CD4+ and CD8+ peripheral blood T cells from healthy controls and from alopecia areata patients with either patchy or totalis/universalis disease. The study used high-throughput TCRbeta sequencing to examine T cell clonal expansion in alopecia areata, in both the C3H/HeJ mouse model and human patients. RNA was obtained with the PAXgene miRNA kit for fixed scalp, the miRNeasy kit for PBMCs, and the RNeasy kit for mouse skin. Biopsies were taken from tofacitinib-treated patients at baseline and again at 4 and 24 weeks into treatment, and several of those patients also had a later scalp biopsy. Disease severity in treated patients was measured with the SALT score, which quantifies the percentage of affected scalp surface area. Patients received tofacitinib for 6 to 18 months and were then followed off drug for 6 months to check for delayed response and recurrence. Scalp clonality was compared across normal scalp (n=4), patchy alopecia areata scalp (n=8), and alopecia totalis/universalis scalp (n=8). TCRbeta CDR3 regions were amplified by immunoSEQ multiplex PCR using 35 Vbeta forward and 13 Jbeta reverse primers.

Preparation of the library involved the immunoSEQ multiplex PCR assay. RNA was extracted from all samples and reverse transcribed into cDNA as template for TCR sequencing. First-strand cDNA was synthesized with SuperScript III using a 2:1 mix of oligo-dT and random hexamers. Amplification bias was assessed with a synthetic immune receptor repertoire, and residual bias was removed computationally. As for the authors' bioinformatics: Raw reads were preprocessed for error removal, and CDR3 was defined according to IMGT conventions as running from the conserved cysteine to phenylalanine. Clonality was computed as 1 minus the Shannon entropy, with the entropy normalized by log2 of the number of productive unique TCRs. CD4 or CD8 identity of scalp clones was inferred by cross-referencing scalp TCRbeta sequences with sorted blood CD4 and CD8 repertoires. Held by TCRdb, this immuneACCESS table contains in-frame sequences only and omits some clones. Under half of the omission traces to an unresolved V gene where checked; the cause of the rest is unknown. V, J and clone size reflect that table, while D and trimming were determined from the DNA. The sample table contains fewer than 200,000 clones; only one count was recorded for less than 75% of them. The ten largest clonotypes hold 16% of the sample.

Overall study outcomes, separate from this receptor: The treated cohort was small, with a single nonresponder, so links between baseline CD8+ expansion and response need larger studies. Many expanded lesional clones persisted in scalp and blood during tofacitinib treatment, which may partly explain relapse after stopping treatment. Unlike mouse skin, which is dominated by gammadelta T cells, normal human skin has resident alphabeta T cells that are also sequenced, and this complicates analysis of the scalp TCR repertoire. Shared TCR sequences between patients were less evident than in mice, which may be partly attributable to HLA diversity in the patient population. Compared with normal scalp, lesional scalp, particularly in alopecia totalis/universalis, had higher clonality and more expanded CD8+ clones, which suggests antigenic drive. Tofacitinib significantly lowered scalp clonality and the number of expanded CD8+ clones among the top 100 scalp clones.

The V end loses 8 bases and the J end loses 5 bases, and a stretch of 15 bases separates them. The CDR3 runs 13 residues from the cysteine to the phenylalanine. Left in the record is the CDR3 DNA by itself, 39 bases read in frame from the first base. The CDR1 and CDR2 encoded by the germline V gene (reference sequence) are SEHNR and FQNEAQ. The sample's treatment or condition label, decoded: oral pan-JAK inhibitor, 5-10 mg twice daily. Lesional scalp punch biopsies and peripheral blood were collected from alopecia areata patients. After PBMCs were isolated by density centrifugation and stained for CD3, CD4 and CD8, a FACSAria was used to sort CD4+ and CD8+ T cells.

Sequences were derived from CD4+ T cells sorted from blood, sampled at approximately week 60, from a patient treated with tofacitinib. This TCR derives from a human donor with alopecia areata. The sequence joins TRBV7-9 to TRBJ2-5; the D gene may be TRBD1 or TRBD2, since each aligns over 6 bases. CDR3 sequence: CASGLLGGETQYF. The nucleotide sequence is TGTGCCAGCGGCCTCCTAGGGGGGGAGACCCAGTACTTC.